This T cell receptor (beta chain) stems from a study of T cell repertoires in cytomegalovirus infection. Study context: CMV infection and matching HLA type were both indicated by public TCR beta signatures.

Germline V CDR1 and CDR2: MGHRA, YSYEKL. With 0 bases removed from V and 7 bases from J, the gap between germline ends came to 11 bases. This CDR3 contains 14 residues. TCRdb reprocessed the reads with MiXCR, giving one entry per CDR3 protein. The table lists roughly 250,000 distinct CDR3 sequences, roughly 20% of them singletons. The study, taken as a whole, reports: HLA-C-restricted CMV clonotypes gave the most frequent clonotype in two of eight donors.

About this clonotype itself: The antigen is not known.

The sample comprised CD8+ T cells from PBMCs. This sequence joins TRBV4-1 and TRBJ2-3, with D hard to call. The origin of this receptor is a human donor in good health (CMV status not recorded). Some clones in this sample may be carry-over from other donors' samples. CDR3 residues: CASSQDGFSNTQYF. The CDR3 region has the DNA TGCGCCAGCAGCCAAGACGGCTTCTCGAATACGCAGTATTTT.